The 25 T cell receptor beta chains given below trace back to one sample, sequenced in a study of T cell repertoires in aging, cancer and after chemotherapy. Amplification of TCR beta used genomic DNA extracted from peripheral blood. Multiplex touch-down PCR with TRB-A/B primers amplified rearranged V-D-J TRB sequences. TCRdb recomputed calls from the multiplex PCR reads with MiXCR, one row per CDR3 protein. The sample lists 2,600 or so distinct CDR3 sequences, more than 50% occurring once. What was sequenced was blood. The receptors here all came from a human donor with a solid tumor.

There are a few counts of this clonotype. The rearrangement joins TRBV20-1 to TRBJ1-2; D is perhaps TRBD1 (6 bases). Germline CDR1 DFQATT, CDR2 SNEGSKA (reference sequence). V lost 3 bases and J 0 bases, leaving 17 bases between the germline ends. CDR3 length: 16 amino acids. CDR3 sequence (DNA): TGCAGTGCTAGCCCTGCTACCGGACAGACTAACTATGGCTACACCTTC. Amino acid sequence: CSASPATGQTNYGYTF.

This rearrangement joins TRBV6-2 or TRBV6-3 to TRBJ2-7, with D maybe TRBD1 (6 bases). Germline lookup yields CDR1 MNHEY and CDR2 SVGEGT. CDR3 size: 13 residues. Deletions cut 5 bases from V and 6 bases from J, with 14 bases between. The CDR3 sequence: CASSPNRDSEQYF. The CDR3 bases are TGTGCCAGCAGTCCCAACAGGGATTCCGAGCAGTACTTC.

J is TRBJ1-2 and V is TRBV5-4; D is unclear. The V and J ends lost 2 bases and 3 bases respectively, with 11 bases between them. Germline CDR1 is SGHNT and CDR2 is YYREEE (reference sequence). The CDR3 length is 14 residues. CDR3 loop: CASSFSAGHYGYTF. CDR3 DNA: TGTGCCAGCAGCTTTTCGGCCGGACACTATGGCTACACCTTC.

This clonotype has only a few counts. CDR3 in DNA: TGTGCCAGCAGTGAAGCGGGGGGGCCAGGAAACACCATATATTTT. This gives the protein CASSEAGGPGNTIYF. The chain combines TRBV6-1 with TRBJ1-3; D perhaps matches TRBD1 (6 bases). Germline V gene sequence: CDR1 MNHNS, CDR2 SASEGT. Trimming removed 0 bases from V and 4 bases from J, with 10 bases in between. The CDR3 spans 15 residues.

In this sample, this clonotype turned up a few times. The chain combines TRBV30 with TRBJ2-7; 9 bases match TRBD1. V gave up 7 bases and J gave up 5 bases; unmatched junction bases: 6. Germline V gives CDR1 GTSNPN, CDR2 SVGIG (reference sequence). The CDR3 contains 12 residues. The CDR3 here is CALRQGGHEQYF. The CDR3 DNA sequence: TGTGCCTTACGACAGGGGGGACACGAGCAGTACTTC.

CDR3 bases: TGCAGTGCTACCCCACTAGCGGGGGGGCAAGAGACCCAGTACTTC. Its translation is CSATPLAGGQETQYF. The V call is TRBV20-1, the J call TRBJ2-5, with 13 bases lining up with TRBD2. V lost 4 bases, J lost 2 bases, and 4 bases stayed unmatched. The CDR3 is 15 amino acids. The germline V gene has CDR1 DFQATT and CDR2 SNEGSKA (reference sequence).

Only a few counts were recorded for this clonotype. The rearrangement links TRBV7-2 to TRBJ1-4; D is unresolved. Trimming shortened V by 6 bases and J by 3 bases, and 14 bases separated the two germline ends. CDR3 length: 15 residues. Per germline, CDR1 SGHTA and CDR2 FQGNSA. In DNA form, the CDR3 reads TGTGCCAGCAGTCGTATGCACAAAGCTAATGAAAAACTGTTTTTT. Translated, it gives CASSRMHKANEKLFF.

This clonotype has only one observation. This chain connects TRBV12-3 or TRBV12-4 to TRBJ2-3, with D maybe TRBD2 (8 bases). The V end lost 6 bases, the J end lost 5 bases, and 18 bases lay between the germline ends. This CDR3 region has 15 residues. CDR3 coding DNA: TGTGCCAGCAGCCCTAGGGGGCGGGGGGAAGATACGCAGTATTTT. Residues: CASSPRGRGEDTQYF.

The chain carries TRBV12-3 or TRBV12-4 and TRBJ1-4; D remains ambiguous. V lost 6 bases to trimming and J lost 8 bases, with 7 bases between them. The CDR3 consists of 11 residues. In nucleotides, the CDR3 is TGTGCCAGCAGCAACCTGGAAAAACTGTTTTTT. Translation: CASSNLEKLFF.

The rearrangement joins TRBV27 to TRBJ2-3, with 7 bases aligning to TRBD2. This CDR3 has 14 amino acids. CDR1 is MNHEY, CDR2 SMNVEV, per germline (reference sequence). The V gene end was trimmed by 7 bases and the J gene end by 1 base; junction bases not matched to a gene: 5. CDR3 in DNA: TGTGCCAGCACCTGGGGGGGGGGCACAGATACGCAGTATTTT. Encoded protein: CASTWGGGTDTQYF.

In nucleotides, the CDR3 is TGTGCCACCAGCTGGGGACAGGGGACCTACGAGCAGTACTTC. This translates into CATSWGQGTYEQYF. This chain connects TRBV15 to TRBJ2-7; TRBD1 agrees at 10 bases. The CDR3 runs to 14 residues. J gave up 2 bases and V 5 bases, and 3 bases lay outside the gene matches. Per germline, CDR1 LNHNV and CDR2 YYDKDF (reference sequence).

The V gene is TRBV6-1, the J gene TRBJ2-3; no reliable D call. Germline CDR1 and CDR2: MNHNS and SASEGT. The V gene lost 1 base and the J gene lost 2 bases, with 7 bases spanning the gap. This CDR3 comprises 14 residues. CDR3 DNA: TGTGCCAGCAGTGAAGACCCGAACACAGATACGCAGTATTTT. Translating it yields CASSEDPNTDTQYF.

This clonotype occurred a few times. The chain's CDR3 is CAWSPGDYGYTF. The CDR3 bases are TGTGCCTGGAGTCCAGGGGACTATGGCTACACCTTC. The chain employs TRBV30 and TRBJ1-2; the D gene is possibly TRBD1 (6 bases). The CDR3 runs to 12 residues. The germline V gene encodes CDR1 GTSNPN and CDR2 SVGIG (reference sequence). Trimming cost V 2 bases and J 3 bases, with 7 bases left between them.

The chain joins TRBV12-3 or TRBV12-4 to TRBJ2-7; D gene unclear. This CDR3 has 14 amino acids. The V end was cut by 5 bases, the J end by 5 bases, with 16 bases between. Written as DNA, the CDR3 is TGTGCCAGCAGTCGCCTTACGACTGGGGACGAGCAGTACTTC. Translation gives CASSRLTTGDEQYF.

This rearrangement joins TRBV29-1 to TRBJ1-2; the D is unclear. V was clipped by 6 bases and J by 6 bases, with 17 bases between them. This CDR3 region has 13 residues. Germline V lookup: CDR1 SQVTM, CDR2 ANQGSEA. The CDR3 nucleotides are TGCAGCGTCCCGAAACTGGGTTCGGATGGCTACACCTTC. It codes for CSVPKLGSDGYTF.

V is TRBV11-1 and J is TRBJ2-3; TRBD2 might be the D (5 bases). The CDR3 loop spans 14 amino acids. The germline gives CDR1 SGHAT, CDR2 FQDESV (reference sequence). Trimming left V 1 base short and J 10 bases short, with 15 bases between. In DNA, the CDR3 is TGTGCCAGCAGCTTAGAGGCTTTGGACTCTGCGCAGTATTTT. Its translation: CASSLEALDSAQYF.

CDR3 amino acids: CASMRQGSTEAFF. DNA for the CDR3: TGTGCCAGCATGAGACAGGGGAGCACTGAAGCTTTCTTT. The chain recombines TRBV27 with TRBJ1-1; 8 nucleotides line up with TRBD1. The J segment lost 4 bases and the V segment lost 7 bases, leaving 5 bases of the junction unmatched. The germline gives CDR1 MNHEY, CDR2 SMNVEV (reference sequence). This CDR3 has 13 residues.

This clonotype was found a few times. This CDR3 is CASSLGVGAGNTIYF. CDR3 sequence (DNA): TGTGCCAGCAGCTTAGGGGTGGGGGCGGGAAACACCATATATTTT. The chain is built from TRBV7-2 and TRBJ1-3; possibly TRBD1 for D (6 bases). This CDR3 is 15 amino acids long. The germline V gene encodes CDR1 SGHTA and CDR2 FQGNSA. The V and J ends lost 1 base and 4 bases respectively, with 11 bases between them.

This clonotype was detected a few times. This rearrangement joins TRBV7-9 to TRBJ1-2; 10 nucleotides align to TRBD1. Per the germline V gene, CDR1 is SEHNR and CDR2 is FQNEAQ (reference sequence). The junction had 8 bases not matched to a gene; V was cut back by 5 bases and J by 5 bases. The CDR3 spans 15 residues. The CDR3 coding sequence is TGTGCCAGCAGCGCACTGGACAGGGGGTGGTATGGCTACACCTTC. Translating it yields CASSALDRGWYGYTF. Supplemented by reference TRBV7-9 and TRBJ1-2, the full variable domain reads DTGVSQNPRHKITKRGQNVTFRCDPISEHNRLYWYRQTLGQGPEFLTYFQNEAQLEKSRLLSDRFSAERPKGSFSTLEIQRTEQGDSAMYLCASSALDRGWYGYTFGSGTRLTVV.

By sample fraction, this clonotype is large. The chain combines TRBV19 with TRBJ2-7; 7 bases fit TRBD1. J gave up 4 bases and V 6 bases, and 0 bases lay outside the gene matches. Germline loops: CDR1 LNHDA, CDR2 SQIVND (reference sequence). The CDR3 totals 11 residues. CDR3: CASRGQYEQYF. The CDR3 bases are TGTGCCAGTAGGGGACAGTACGAGCAGTACTTC. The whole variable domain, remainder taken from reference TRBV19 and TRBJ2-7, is DGGITQSPKYLFRKEGQNVTLSCEQNLNHDAMYWYRQDPGQGLRLIYYSQIVNDFQKGDIAEGYSVSREKKESFPLTVTSAQKNPTAFYLCASRGQYEQYFGPGTRLTVT.

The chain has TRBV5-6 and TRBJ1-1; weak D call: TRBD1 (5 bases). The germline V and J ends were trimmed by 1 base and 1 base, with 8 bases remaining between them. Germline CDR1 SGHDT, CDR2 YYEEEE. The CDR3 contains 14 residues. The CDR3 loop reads CASSLWGGNTEAFF. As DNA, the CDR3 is TGTGCCAGCAGCTTGTGGGGGGGGAACACTGAAGCTTTCTTT.

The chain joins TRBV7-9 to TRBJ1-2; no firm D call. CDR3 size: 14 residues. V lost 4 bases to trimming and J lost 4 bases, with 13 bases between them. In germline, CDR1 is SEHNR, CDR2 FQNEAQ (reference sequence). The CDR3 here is CASSSTEARYGYTF. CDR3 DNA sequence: TGTGCCAGCAGCTCTACAGAGGCCCGCTATGGCTACACCTTC.

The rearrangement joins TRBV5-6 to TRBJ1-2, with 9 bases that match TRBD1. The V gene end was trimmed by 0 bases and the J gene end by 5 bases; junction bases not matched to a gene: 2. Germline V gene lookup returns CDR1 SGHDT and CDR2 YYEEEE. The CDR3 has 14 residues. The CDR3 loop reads CASSLGQGDYGYTF. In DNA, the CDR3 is TGTGCCAGCAGCTTGGGACAGGGGGATTATGGCTACACCTTC. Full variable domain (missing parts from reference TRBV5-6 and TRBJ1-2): DAGVTQSPTHLIKTRGQQVTLRCSPKSGHDTVSWYQQALGQGPQFIFQYYEEEERQRGNFPDRFSGHQFPNYSSELNVNALLLGDSALYLCASSLGQGDYGYTFGSGTRLTVV.

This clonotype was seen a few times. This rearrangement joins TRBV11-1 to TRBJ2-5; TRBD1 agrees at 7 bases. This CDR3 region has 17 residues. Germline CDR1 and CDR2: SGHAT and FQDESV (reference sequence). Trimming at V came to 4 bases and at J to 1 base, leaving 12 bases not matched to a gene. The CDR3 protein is CASSSQRPGQLQETQYF. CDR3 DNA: TGTGCCAGCAGCTCACAGAGGCCGGGACAGCTCCAAGAGACCCAGTACTTC.

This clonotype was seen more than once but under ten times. CDR3: CASSPILGSGYTF. DNA of the CDR3: TGTGCCAGCAGCCCGATACTTGGGAGTGGCTACACCTTC. The chain combines TRBV27 with TRBJ1-2, with D uncertain. CDR1 is MNHEY, CDR2 SMNVEV, per germline (reference sequence). V was pared by 6 bases and J by 7 bases, with 15 bases between. This CDR3 comprises 13 residues.